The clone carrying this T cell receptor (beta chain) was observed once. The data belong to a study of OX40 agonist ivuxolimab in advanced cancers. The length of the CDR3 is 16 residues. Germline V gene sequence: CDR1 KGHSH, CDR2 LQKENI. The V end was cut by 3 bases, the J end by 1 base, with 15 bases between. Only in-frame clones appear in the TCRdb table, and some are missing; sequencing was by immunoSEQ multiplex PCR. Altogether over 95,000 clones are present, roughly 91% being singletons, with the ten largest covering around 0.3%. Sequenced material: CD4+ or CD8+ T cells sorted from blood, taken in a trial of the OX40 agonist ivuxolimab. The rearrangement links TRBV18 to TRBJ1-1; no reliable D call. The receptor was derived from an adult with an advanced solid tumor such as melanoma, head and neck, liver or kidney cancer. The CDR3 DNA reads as TGTGCCAGCTCACCGTCCCAGAACCGGGGGAACACTGAAGCTTTCTTT. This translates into CASSPSQNRGNTEAFF. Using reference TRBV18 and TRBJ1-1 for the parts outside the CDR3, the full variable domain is NAGVMQNPRHLVRRRGQEARLRCSPMKGHSHVYWYRQLPEEGLKFMVYLQKENIIDESGMPKERFSAEFPKEGPSILRIQQVVRGDSAAYFCASSPSQNRGNTEAFFGQGTRLTVV.